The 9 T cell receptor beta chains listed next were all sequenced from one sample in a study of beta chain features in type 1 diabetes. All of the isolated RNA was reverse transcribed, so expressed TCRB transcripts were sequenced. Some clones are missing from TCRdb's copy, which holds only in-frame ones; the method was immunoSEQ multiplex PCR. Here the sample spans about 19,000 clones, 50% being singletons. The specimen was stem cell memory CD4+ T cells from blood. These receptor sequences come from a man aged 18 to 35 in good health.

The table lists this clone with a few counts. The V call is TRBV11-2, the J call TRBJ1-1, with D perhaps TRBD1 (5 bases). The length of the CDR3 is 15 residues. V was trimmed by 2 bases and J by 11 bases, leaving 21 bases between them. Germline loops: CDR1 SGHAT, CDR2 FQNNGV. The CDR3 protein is CASSLIGWGRAWAFF. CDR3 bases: TGTGCCAGCAGCTTAATCGGTTGGGGCCGGGCCTGGGCTTTCTTT.

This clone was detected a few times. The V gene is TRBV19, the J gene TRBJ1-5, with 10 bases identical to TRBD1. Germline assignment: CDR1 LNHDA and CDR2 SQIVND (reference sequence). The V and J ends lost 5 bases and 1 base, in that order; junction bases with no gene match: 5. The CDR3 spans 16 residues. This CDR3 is CASSSWTGGSNQPQHF. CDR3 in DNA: TGTGCCAGTAGTTCCTGGACAGGGGGGAGCAATCAGCCCCAGCATTTT. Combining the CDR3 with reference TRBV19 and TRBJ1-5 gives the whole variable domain DGGITQSPKYLFRKEGQNVTLSCEQNLNHDAMYWYRQDPGQGLRLIYYSQIVNDFQKGDIAEGYSVSREKKESFPLTVTSAQKNPTAFYLCASSSWTGGSNQPQHFGDGTRLSIL.

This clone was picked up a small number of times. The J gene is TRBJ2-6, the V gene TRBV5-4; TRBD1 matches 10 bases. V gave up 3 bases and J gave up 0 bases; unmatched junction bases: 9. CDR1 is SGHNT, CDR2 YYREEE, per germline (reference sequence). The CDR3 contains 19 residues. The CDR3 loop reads CASSSGQGRGTSGANVLTF. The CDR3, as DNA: TGTGCCAGCAGCTCGGGACAGGGGAGGGGGACCTCTGGGGCCAACGTCCTGACTTTC.

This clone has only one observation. CDR3 bases: TGTGCCAGCAGCTTAGGGGCGCTCAATGAGCAGTTCTTC. Protein product: CASSLGALNEQFF. The V and J genes are TRBV7-8 and TRBJ2-1; D is undetermined. Trimming left V 1 base short and J 6 bases short, with 7 bases between. The CDR3 spans 13 residues. Germline CDR1 reads SGHVS; CDR2 reads FQNEAQ.

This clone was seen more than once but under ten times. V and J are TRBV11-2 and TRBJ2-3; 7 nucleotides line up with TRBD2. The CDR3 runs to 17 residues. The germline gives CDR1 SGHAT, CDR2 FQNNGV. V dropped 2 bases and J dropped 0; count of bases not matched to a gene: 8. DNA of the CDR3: TGTGCCAGCAGCTTAATTGGGCTAGCGGTTAGCACAGATACGCAGTATTTT. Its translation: CASSLIGLAVSTDTQYF.

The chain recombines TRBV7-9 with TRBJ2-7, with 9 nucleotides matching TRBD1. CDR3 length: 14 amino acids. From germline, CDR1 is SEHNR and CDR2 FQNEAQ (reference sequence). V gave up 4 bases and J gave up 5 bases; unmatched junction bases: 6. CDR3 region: CASSSTGGRDEQYF. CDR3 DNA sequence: TGTGCCAGCAGCTCAACAGGGGGCAGGGACGAGCAGTACTTC.

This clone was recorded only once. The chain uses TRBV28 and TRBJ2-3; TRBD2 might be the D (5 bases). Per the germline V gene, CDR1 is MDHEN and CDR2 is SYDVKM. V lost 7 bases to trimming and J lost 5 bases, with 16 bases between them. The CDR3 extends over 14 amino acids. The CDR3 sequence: CASTDRGGEDTQYF. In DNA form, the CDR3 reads TGTGCCAGCACCGACCGGGGTGGGGAAGATACGCAGTATTTT.

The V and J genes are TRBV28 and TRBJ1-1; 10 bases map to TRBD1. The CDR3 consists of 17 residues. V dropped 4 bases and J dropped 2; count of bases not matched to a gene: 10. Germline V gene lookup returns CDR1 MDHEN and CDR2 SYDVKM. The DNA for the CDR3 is TGTGCCAGCAGTTCCCGGACAGGGGGTTCGATAAACACTGAAGCTTTCTTT. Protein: CASSSRTGGSINTEAFF.

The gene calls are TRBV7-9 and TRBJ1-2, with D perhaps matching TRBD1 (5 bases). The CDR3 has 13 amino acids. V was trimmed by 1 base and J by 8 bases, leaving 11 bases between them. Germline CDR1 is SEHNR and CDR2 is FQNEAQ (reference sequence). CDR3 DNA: TGTGCCAGCAGCTTAGGCGGGGACCTAGGCTACACCTTC. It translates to CASSLGGDLGYTF.